A selection of T cell receptor beta chains follows, all from one sample in a study of technical replicates of blood from a few donors. The assay was immunoSEQ multiplex PCR, and TCRdb's table has in-frame clones only and misses some. In the table there are 80,000 to 95,000 clones, about 94% of which are singletons. Sequences were obtained from T cells isolated from PBMCs. The receptors originated from a human donor in good health. CDR3s include the opening cysteine and the closing phenylalanine or tryptophan. Each record gives: J gene, clone size, D gene, V gene, CDR3 protein, CDR3 DNA. The D gene is left open where the match is weak. The size field is filled for only some rows; it gives once, few, many or a size class.

TRBJ2-7 | NA | NA | TRBV18 | CASSPRTGQSYEQYF | TGTGCCAGCTCACCACGAACAGGGCAGTCCTACGAGCAGTACTTC
TRBJ1-2 | NA | TRBD1 | TRBV5-1 | CASSSGQGDGYTF | TGCGCCAGCAGCTCTGGACAGGGCGACGGCTACACCTTC
TRBJ1-5 | few | NA | TRBV19 | CASSIGRNQPQHF | TGTGCCAGTAGTATAGGCAGAAATCAGCCCCAGCATTTT
TRBJ1-4 | NA | NA | TRBV7-2 | CASSSQGGEKLFF | TGTGCCAGCAGCTCCCAGGGTGGGGAAAAACTGTTTTTT
TRBJ2-2 | NA | TRBD2 | TRBV9 | CASSPQRGNTGELFF | TGTGCCAGCAGCCCTCAGCGGGGGAACACCGGGGAGCTGTTTTTT
TRBJ1-6 | NA | TRBD1 | TRBV30 | CAWQTGLSYNSPLHF | TGTGCCTGGCAGACAGGGCTATCCTATAATTCACCCCTCCACTTT
TRBJ1-2 | NA | NA | TRBV19 | CASSIGGRGYTF | TGTGCCAGTAGTATCGGGGGGCGAGGCTACACCTTC
TRBJ2-7 | NA | NA | TRBV5-1 | CASSRGLLYEQYF | TGCGCCAGCAGCAGGGGACTCCTATACGAGCAGTACTTC
TRBJ2-1 | NA | TRBD2 | TRBV19 | CASGLAGGNNEQFF | TGTGCCAGTGGCCTAGCGGGGGGTAACAATGAGCAGTTCTTC
TRBJ1-3 | NA | NA | TRBV4-1 | CASSQIQAYSGNTIYF | TGCGCCAGCAGCCAAATCCAGGCTTACTCTGGAAACACCATATATTTT
TRBJ1-2 | NA | NA | TRBV19 | CASSNSQDRSYTF | TGTGCCAGTAGTAACAGCCAGGACAGAAGCTACACCTTC
TRBJ2-4 | NA | NA | TRBV4-1 | CASSQVKGIAKNIQYF | TGCGCCAGCAGCCAAGTTAAGGGGATAGCCAAAAACATTCAGTACTTC
TRBJ2-1 | NA | NA | TRBV5-1 | CASSLSAVVYNEQFF | TGCGCCAGCAGCCTCTCCGCGGTCGTCTACAATGAGCAGTTCTTC
TRBJ1-1 | NA | NA | TRBV4-1 | CASSQDPAEEAFF | TGCGCCAGCAGCCAAGATCCCGCGGAGGAAGCTTTCTTT
TRBJ1-5 | NA | NA | TRBV18 | CASSRQGSNQPQHF | TGTGCCAGCTCGCGTCAGGGGAGCAATCAGCCCCAGCATTTT
TRBJ2-5 | NA | NA | TRBV7-9 | CASSFGTSQEETQYF | TGTGCCAGCAGCTTTGGAACCTCGCAGGAAGAGACCCAGTACTTC
TRBJ2-1 | NA | NA | TRBV28 | CASSFLFRQGWHEQFF | TGTGCCAGCAGTTTTCTATTCCGGCAGGGGTGGCATGAGCAGTTCTTC
TRBJ2-5 | NA | NA | TRBV29-1 | CSVAWSQETQYF | TGCAGCGTTGCATGGAGCCAAGAGACCCAGTACTTC
TRBJ1-6 | NA | TRBD1 | TRBV5-1 | CASSLTDRGLSSYNSPLHF | TGCGCCAGCAGCTTGACAGACAGGGGCCTGAGCTCCTATAATTCACCCCTCCACTTT
TRBJ2-5 | NA | TRBD2 | TRBV19 | CASSMFSSRRGGTQYF | TGTGCCAGTAGTATGTTCTCCTCTCGGCGGGGGGGGACCCAGTACTTC
TRBJ2-5 | NA | TRBD2 | TRBV28 | CASRERTSGHTIRSDQETQYF | TGTGCCAGCAGAGAGCGGACTAGCGGGCATACCATCAGATCTGACCAAGAGACCCAGTACTTC
TRBJ2-5 | NA | NA | TRBV10-2 | CASSDWRARETQYF | TGCGCCAGCAGTGATTGGCGGGCAAGGGAGACCCAGTACTTC
TRBJ1-2 | NA | NA | TRBV10-3 | CAISESSYGYTF | TGTGCCATCAGTGAGTCGAGCTATGGCTACACCTTC
TRBJ2-2 | NA | TRBD2 | TRBV9 | CASSVEGLAHTGELFF | TGTGCCAGCAGCGTAGAGGGACTAGCCCACACCGGGGAGCTGTTTTTT
TRBJ1-5 | NA | TRBD1 | TRBV6-4 | CASTQQGAQPQHF | TGTGCCAGCACCCAACAGGGGGCTCAGCCCCAGCATTTT
TRBJ2-7 | NA | NA | TRBV4-1 | CASSQAETDPYEQYF | TGCGCCAGCAGCCAAGCCGAGACAGACCCCTACGAGCAGTACTTC
TRBJ2-7 | NA | NA | TRBV7-9 | CASSLVIYEQYF | TGTGCCAGCAGCTTAGTCATCTACGAGCAGTACTTC
TRBJ2-2 | NA | TRBD2 | TRBV5-6 | CASSLEQRGVVGELFF | TGTGCCAGCAGCTTGGAACAGCGGGGGGTTGTCGGGGAGCTGTTTTTT
TRBJ1-1 | NA | NA | TRBV7-9 | CASSLALGEAFF | TGTGCCAGCAGCTTAGCGCTAGGTGAAGCTTTCTTT
TRBJ2-7 | NA | NA | TRBV11-2 | CASSLMAGKGPEQYF | TGTGCCAGCAGCTTAATGGCGGGGAAAGGTCCGGAGCAGTACTTC
TRBJ2-7 | once | NA | TRBV2 | CASILSVQGEQYF | TGTGCCAGCATCCTATCGGTCCAGGGAGAGCAGTACTTC
TRBJ1-4 | NA | NA | TRBV30 | CAWARLTENEKLFF | TGTGCCTGGGCCCGTCTCACGGAGAATGAAAAACTGTTTTTT
TRBJ1-3 | NA | NA | TRBV6-5 | CASNGGENTIYF | TGTGCCAGCAATGGGGGCGAAAACACCATATATTTT
TRBJ2-7 | NA | TRBD2 | TRBV5-4 | CASSLSSSGEYSYEQYF | TGTGCCAGCAGCCTTAGCTCTAGCGGGGAATACTCCTACGAGCAGTACTTC
TRBJ1-2 | NA | NA | TRBV5-1 | CASSTDRSNYGYTF | TGCGCCAGCAGCACCGACAGGAGTAACTATGGCTACACCTTC
TRBJ2-7 | NA | TRBD1 | TRBV7-9 | CASSLSPGGDEQYF | TGTGCCAGCAGCTTAAGTCCAGGGGGAGACGAGCAGTACTTC
TRBJ2-3 | NA | TRBD2 | TRBV5-1 | CASSLGGGGSIRTDTQYF | TGCGCCAGCAGCTTGGGGGGCGGCGGGAGTATCCGGACAGATACGCAGTATTTT
TRBJ2-7 | NA | TRBD1 | TRBV28 | CASSLGDRVLFEQYF | TGTGCCAGCAGTTTAGGGGACAGGGTTTTGTTCGAGCAGTACTTC
TRBJ2-3 | NA | NA | TRBV5-8 | CASSHRDTDTQYF | TGTGCCAGCAGCCACCGGGACACAGATACGCAGTATTTT
TRBJ2-1 | NA | TRBD2 | TRBV28 | CASSLGGISYNEQFF | TGTGCCAGCAGTTTGGGGGGGATCTCCTACAATGAGCAGTTCTTC
TRBJ1-1 | NA | NA | TRBV4-1 | CASSQVEEVEFGAFF | TGCGCCAGCAGCCAAGTGGAGGAAGTTGAGTTCGGAGCTTTCTTT
TRBJ2-7 | NA | TRBD1 | TRBV7-9 | CASSTGQYEQYF | TGTGCCAGCAGCACGGGACAGTACGAGCAGTACTTC
TRBJ1-2 | NA | TRBD1 | TRBV19 | CASSMGQGRGYTF | TGTGCCAGTAGTATGGGACAGGGAAGAGGCTACACCTTC
TRBJ1-2 | NA | NA | TRBV5-8 | CASEGAHYGYTF | TGTGCCAGCGAGGGCGCCCACTATGGCTACACCTTC
TRBJ2-1 | once | NA | TRBV27 | CASRLLGGYNEQFF | TGTGCCAGCCGACTTCTAGGGGGATACAATGAGCAGTTCTTC
TRBJ2-7 | NA | NA | TRBV6-6 | CASSYSTVSYEQYF | TGTGCCAGCAGTTACTCGACAGTTTCCTACGAGCAGTACTTC
TRBJ1-2 | NA | TRBD1 | TRBV10-3 | CAISAETGRGYTF | TGTGCCATCAGTGCCGAGACAGGGAGGGGCTACACCTTC
TRBJ2-1 | NA | NA | TRBV5-1 | CASSLPLASNEQFF | TGCGCCAGCAGCTTGCCCCTAGCGTCCAATGAGCAGTTCTTC
TRBJ1-1 | NA | NA | TRBV11-3 | CASSLDQDTEAFF | TGTGCCAGCAGCTTAGATCAGGACACTGAAGCTTTCTTT
TRBJ1-1 | NA | NA | TRBV5-4 | CASSLRPLRNTEAFF | TGTGCCAGCAGCCTCCGTCCTTTGAGGAACACTGAAGCTTTCTTT
TRBJ1-5 | NA | NA | TRBV7-9 | CASSLARGIINQPQHF | TGTGCCAGCAGCTTAGCGCGGGGTATTATAAATCAGCCCCAGCATTTT
TRBJ1-4 | NA | NA | TRBV27 | CASSLSIYPTGTTNEKLFF | TGTGCCAGCAGTTTATCGATATACCCCACCGGGACAACTAATGAAAAACTGTTTTTT
TRBJ2-2 | NA | NA | TRBV11-3 | CASSIHRDNTGELFF | TGTGCCAGCAGCATCCACAGGGACAACACCGGGGAGCTGTTTTTT
TRBJ1-1 | NA | TRBD1 | TRBV5-1 | CASSSGNRGNTEAFF | TGCGCCAGCAGCTCGGGAAACAGGGGGAACACTGAAGCTTTCTTT
TRBJ2-2 | NA | TRBD2 | TRBV11-2 | CASSLASGNANTGELFF | TGTGCCAGCAGCTTGGCTAGCGGAAACGCGAACACCGGGGAGCTGTTTTTT
TRBJ2-2 | NA | NA | TRBV25-1 | CASSGTNTGELFF | TGTGCCAGCAGTGGAACTAACACCGGGGAGCTGTTTTTT
TRBJ2-3 | NA | TRBD2 | TRBV2 | CASSESGASTDTQYF | TGTGCCAGCAGTGAAAGCGGGGCAAGCACAGATACGCAGTATTTT
TRBJ2-1 | NA | NA | TRBV10-1 | CASSFVGRGQFF | TGCGCCAGCAGCTTCGTCGGGCGGGGGCAGTTCTTC
TRBJ1-2 | NA | TRBD1 | TRBV7-9 | CASSLVSRGKSGYTF | TGTGCCAGCAGCTTAGTAAGCAGGGGGAAGTCTGGATACACCTTC
TRBJ2-5 | NA | TRBD2 | TRBV4-1 | CASSQDTGGRVTQYF | TGCGCCAGCAGCCAAGACACCGGGGGGAGGGTGACCCAGTACTTC